The rows below give T cell receptor beta chains drawn from one sample of a study of blood T cell repertoires in COVID-19. TCRdb keeps only in-frame clones here, not all; method: immunoSEQ multiplex PCR. The table has about 280,000 clones, 80% to 85% seen once. Sequencing was done on a sample of PBMCs or T cells enriched from blood (not recorded which). The receptors were sampled from a man aged 40-49 years who had been exposed to COVID-19. Both conserved end residues are part of each CDR3. The D gene is left open where the match is weak. Size is stated for part of the rows, as once, few or many counts, or as a class when the clone is expanded.

TRBJ1-2 NA TRBV20-1 NA CSASRQGGYGYTF TGCAGTGCTAGTCGGCAGGGAGGATATGGCTACACCTTC
TRBJ2-1 NA TRBV5-1 TRBD2 CASSLELAGVPEQFF TGCGCCAGCAGCTTGGAGCTAGCGGGAGTCCCTGAGCAGTTCTTC
TRBJ2-7 NA TRBV6-4 NA CASMCRVNYEQYF TGTGCCAGCATGTGCAGGGTGAACTACGAGCAGTACTTC
TRBJ1-1 few TRBV2 TRBD1 CATRTGGTEAFF TGTGCCACAAGGACAGGGGGCACTGAAGCTTTCTTT
TRBJ1-2 NA TRBV5-4 NA CASSLNRRVGYGYTF TGTGCCAGCAGCTTGAATCGCAGGGTCGGCTATGGCTACACCTTC
TRBJ2-7 NA TRBV7-8 NA CASSPRGGVFSYEQYF TGTGCCAGCAGTCCTCGCGGGGGCGTCTTCTCCTACGAGCAGTACTTC
TRBJ1-1 few TRBV6-1 TRBD1 CASSETYRGPEAFF TGTGCCAGCAGTGAAACCTACAGGGGACCTGAAGCTTTCTTT
TRBJ1-4 NA TRBV2 NA CATRFWSGDEKLFF TGTGCCACCCGATTTTGGAGCGGGGATGAAAAACTGTTTTTT
TRBJ2-3 NA TRBV7-6 NA CASSFRQTDTQYF TGTGCCAGCAGCTTCAGACAGACAGATACGCAGTATTTT
TRBJ2-1 NA TRBV9 NA CASSVGLEVYNEQFF TGTGCCAGCAGCGTAGGACTAGAAGTCTACAATGAGCAGTTCTTC
TRBJ1-5 NA TRBV4-1 NA CASSQEPREQPQHF TGCGCCAGCAGCCAAGAGCCCAGGGAACAGCCCCAGCATTTT
TRBJ2-1 NA TRBV30 NA CAWSDNDDEQFF TGTGCCTGGTCCGACAACGACGATGAGCAGTTCTTC
TRBJ1-1 NA TRBV18 NA CASSGTSNTEAFF TGTGCCAGCTCGGGGACATCGAACACTGAAGCTTTCTTT
TRBJ2-3 once TRBV2 TRBD1 CASSGTGSTDTQYF TGTGCCAGCAGTGGGACAGGGTCCACAGATACGCAGTATTTT
TRBJ2-7 NA TRBV16 TRBD1 CASSQYGTGGTYEQYF TGTGCCAGCAGCCAATATGGTACAGGGGGCACCTACGAGCAGTACTTC
TRBJ1-2 NA TRBV14 TRBD1 CASSLIQGRGGYTF TGTGCCAGCAGCCTAATACAGGGGCGGGGTGGCTACACCTTC
TRBJ2-1 NA TRBV28 NA CASSGGAVLNEQFF TGTGCCAGCAGTGGAGGGGCTGTATTGAATGAGCAGTTCTTC
TRBJ2-1 NA TRBV29-1 TRBD2 CSVPPAASGSALGEQFF TGCAGCGTCCCCCCGGCGGCCAGCGGGAGCGCGCTCGGTGAGCAGTTCTTC
TRBJ2-3 NA TRBV7-3 TRBD2 CASSLSGGRALDTQYF TGTGCCAGCAGCTTAAGCGGCGGGAGGGCCTTGGATACGCAGTATTTT
TRBJ2-1 NA TRBV5-1 NA CASSSIKSSYNEQFF TGCGCCAGCAGTTCGATAAAGAGCTCCTACAATGAGCAGTTCTTC
TRBJ1-5 NA TRBV19 NA CASQNINQPQHF TGTGCCAGTCAAAACATCAATCAGCCCCAGCATTTT
TRBJ2-1 NA TRBV6-6 NA CASRPRESSYNEQFF TGTGCCAGCAGACCACGAGAAAGCTCCTACAATGAGCAGTTCTTC
TRBJ1-5 NA TRBV3-1/TRBV3-2 NA CASSQSPAVGAAQHF TGTGCCAGCAGCCAGTCCCCAGCAGTTGGGGCGGCCCAGCATTTT
TRBJ1-5 NA TRBV6-5 NA CASEDGKNQPQHF TGTGCCAGCGAGGACGGGAAGAATCAGCCCCAGCATTTT
TRBJ2-1 NA TRBV19 NA CATRSGQGAYNEQFF TGTGCCACCAGGAGTGGTCAAGGGGCCTACAATGAGCAGTTCTTC
TRBJ1-2 NA TRBV5-4 TRBD1 CASSRQGSPGGYTF TGTGCCAGCAGCCGACAGGGTTCCCCCGGTGGCTACACCTTC
TRBJ2-2 few TRBV30 TRBD2 CAGASGRETGELFF TGTGCCGGCGCTAGCGGGAGGGAGACCGGGGAGCTGTTTTTT
TRBJ2-1 once TRBV10-1 NA CASTGTLYNEQFF TGCGCCAGCACCGGGACTCTCTACAATGAGCAGTTCTTC
TRBJ1-1 once TRBV3-1/TRBV3-2 TRBD1 CASSPSPGTGLPFF TGTGCCAGCAGCCCGAGTCCCGGGACAGGGCTGCCTTTCTTT
TRBJ1-1 NA TRBV5-4 TRBD1 CASSRDRGSNTEAFF TGTGCCAGCAGCAGGGACAGGGGGTCGAACACTGAAGCTTTCTTT
TRBJ1-3 once TRBV6-5 NA CASSSMRGNTIYF TGTGCCAGCAGTTCGATGAGGGGAAACACCATATATTTT
TRBJ2-7 NA TRBV4-2 NA CASSQAPNEQYF TGTGCCAGCAGCCAAGCCCCAAACGAGCAGTACTTC
TRBJ2-5 few TRBV5-1 TRBD2 CASSSATGTSGTQYF TGCGCCAGCAGCTCCGCGACCGGGACTAGCGGGACCCAGTACTTC
TRBJ1-5 NA TRBV4-1 NA CASSQIYARHLNQPQHF TGCGCCAGCAGCCAAATTTACGCGAGGCACCTCAATCAGCCCCAGCATTTT
TRBJ2-5 NA TRBV19 NA CASSIDRGLGQETQYF TGTGCCAGTAGTATAGATCGAGGGCTTGGCCAAGAGACCCAGTACTTC
TRBJ2-3 NA TRBV13 NA CASSPPSVDTQYF TGTGCCAGCAGCCCCCCCAGTGTGGATACGCAGTATTTT
TRBJ1-1 few TRBV11-3 TRBD1 CASTAYGTDNTEAFF TGTGCCAGCACCGCTTATGGGACAGACAACACTGAAGCTTTCTTT
TRBJ2-5 NA TRBV10-1 NA CASSGGGQETQYF TGCGCCAGCAGTGGAGGGGGACAAGAGACCCAGTACTTC
TRBJ1-5 NA TRBV6-5 NA CASSSSIGGVQPQHF TGTGCCAGCAGTTCATCCATCGGCGGTGTACAGCCCCAGCATTTT
TRBJ1-5 NA TRBV19 NA CASSWTARSNQPQHF TGTGCCAGTAGCTGGACAGCCCGTAGCAATCAGCCCCAGCATTTT
TRBJ2-6 NA TRBV19 NA CASSAGQSLSGANVLTF TGTGCCAGTAGTGCCGGACAGAGCCTCTCTGGGGCCAACGTCCTGACTTTC
TRBJ2-7 NA TRBV24-1 TRBD1 CATSEPGTDYEQYF TGTGCCACCAGTGAGCCCGGGACAGACTACGAGCAGTACTTC
TRBJ2-2 NA TRBV19 NA CASPAGGELFF TGTGCCAGTCCGGCAGGTGGGGAGCTGTTTTTT
TRBJ2-3 NA TRBV10-2 NA CASSIQGDTQYF TGCGCCAGCAGCATTCAGGGAGATACGCAGTATTTT
TRBJ2-5 NA TRBV25-1 TRBD1 CARRQGSETQYF TGTGCCAGACGACAGGGGTCGGAGACCCAGTACTTC
TRBJ1-1 NA TRBV6-2/TRBV6-3 NA CASSLAGRTEAFF TGTGCCAGCAGCCTGGCAGGGAGGACTGAAGCTTTCTTT
TRBJ2-1 NA TRBV5-1 TRBD2 CASSPRTSGSSYNEQFF TGCGCCAGCAGCCCGAGGACTAGCGGGAGCTCCTACAATGAGCAGTTCTTC
TRBJ2-3 once TRBV13 TRBD2 CASSLRLAGSTDTQYF TGTGCCAGCAGCCTTCGACTAGCGGGATCCACAGATACGCAGTATTTT
TRBJ1-6 NA TRBV7-8 NA CASSLVYFFSRVSSYNSPLHF TGTGCCAGCAGCTTAGTTTACTTTTTCTCCAGGGTGAGCTCCTATAATTCACCCCTCCACTTT
TRBJ1-4 NA TRBV7-8 NA CASSFKYSATNEKLFF TGTGCCAGCAGCTTTAAATACTCCGCAACTAATGAAAAACTGTTTTTT
TRBJ1-4 NA TRBV7-6 NA CASSNAGRGEKLFF TGTGCCAGCAGCAACGCCGGAAGGGGGGAAAAACTGTTTTTT
TRBJ1-5 NA TRBV19 NA CASRRRDGISNQPQHF TGTGCCAGTAGGAGGCGGGATGGGATTAGCAATCAGCCCCAGCATTTT
TRBJ2-2 NA TRBV5-4 NA CASSQGWRPGTGELFF TGTGCCAGCAGCCAGGGGTGGAGGCCCGGGACCGGGGAGCTGTTTTTT
TRBJ2-1 NA TRBV18 NA CASSPGGSSYNEQFF TGTGCCAGCTCCCCTGGGGGCAGCTCCTACAATGAGCAGTTCTTC
TRBJ1-3 NA TRBV30 NA CAWNVQRNTIYF TGTGCCTGGAATGTTCAGAGAAACACCATATATTTT
TRBJ1-1 NA TRBV5-4 TRBD1 CASSSPGQGITEAFF TGTGCCAGCAGCTCTCCGGGACAGGGAATCACTGAAGCTTTCTTT
TRBJ2-3 NA TRBV19 NA CASSHPQPGLASDTQYF TGTGCCAGTAGTCATCCCCAACCGGGACTCGCATCAGATACGCAGTATTTT
TRBJ2-1 NA TRBV7-9 TRBD2 CASSPGSGSLASYNEQFF TGTGCCAGCAGCCCAGGAAGCGGGAGCCTGGCATCCTACAATGAGCAGTTCTTC
TRBJ1-1 NA TRBV19 NA CARGSLAVNTEAFF TGTGCCCGAGGGTCTTTGGCAGTGAACACTGAAGCTTTCTTT